Each of the 5 T cell receptor beta chains below was sequenced from the same sample in a study of CD8 T cells in ankylosing spondylitis. The study, taken as a whole, reports: Characteristic, it appeared, of ankylosing spondylitis blood was a TCR beta motif of fewer than 10 highly homologous variants.

TCRdb redid the calling of the 5' RACE reads with MiXCR, one entry per CDR3 protein. The table has under 550,000 distinct CDR3 sequences, roughly a quarter seen once. The antigens these receptors bind are not known. Material: blood, either unsorted or a sorted T cell fraction (not recorded which). The receptors were sampled from a male donor with ankylosing spondylitis.

Many counts were recorded for this clonotype. The chain couples TRBV20-1 to TRBJ2-3; D call uncertain. This CDR3 spans 14 amino acids. The V end lost 6 bases, the J end lost 0 bases, and 13 bases lay between the germline ends. Looked up from germline, CDR1 is DFQATT and CDR2 is SNEGSKA (reference sequence). CDR3 in amino acids: CSAPVADSTDTQYF. CDR3 bases: TGCAGTGCCCCAGTCGCGGATAGCACAGATACGCAGTATTTT.

The rearrangement uses TRBV5-1 and TRBJ1-3, with TRBD1 identical over 7 bases. The trim removed 2 bases at V and 0 bases at J, leaving 5 bases unmatched. Germline loops: CDR1 SGHRS, CDR2 YFSETQ. The CDR3 length is 16 residues. The CDR3 here is CASSFQGGSSGNTIYF. Here the CDR3 DNA reads TGCGCCAGCAGCTTCCAGGGGGGGAGCTCTGGAAACACCATATATTTT.

The rearrangement uses TRBV7-9 and TRBJ1-3; 10 nucleotides align to TRBD1. Germline values: CDR1 SEHNR, CDR2 FQNEAQ (reference sequence). J was trimmed by 4 bases and V by 5 bases; bases with no gene match: 5. The CDR3 is made up of 15 amino acids. The CDR3 DNA reads as TGTGCCAGCAGCCTAAGGACAGGGGGAGGAAACACCATATATTTT. It specifies CASSLRTGGGNTIYF.

The V and J genes are TRBV7-9 and TRBJ1-1; D uncertain. The CDR3 is 16 amino acids. V gave up 1 base and J gave up 1 base, with 13 bases separating them. Germline CDR1 is SEHNR and CDR2 is FQNEAQ (reference sequence). This CDR3 reads CASSLEAVRPNTEAFF. The CDR3 coding sequence is TGTGCCAGCAGCTTAGAAGCGGTCAGGCCGAACACTGAAGCTTTCTTT.

The chain employs TRBV18 and TRBJ2-6, with 7 bases fitting TRBD1. CDR3 length: 18 amino acids. V dropped 3 bases and J dropped 1; count of bases not matched to a gene: 9. CDR1 KGHSH and CDR2 LQKENI come from the germline V gene. This chain's CDR3 is CASSPDRVNWSGANVLTF. In nucleotides, the CDR3 is TGTGCCAGCTCACCCGACAGGGTTAATTGGTCTGGGGCCAACGTCCTGACTTTC.